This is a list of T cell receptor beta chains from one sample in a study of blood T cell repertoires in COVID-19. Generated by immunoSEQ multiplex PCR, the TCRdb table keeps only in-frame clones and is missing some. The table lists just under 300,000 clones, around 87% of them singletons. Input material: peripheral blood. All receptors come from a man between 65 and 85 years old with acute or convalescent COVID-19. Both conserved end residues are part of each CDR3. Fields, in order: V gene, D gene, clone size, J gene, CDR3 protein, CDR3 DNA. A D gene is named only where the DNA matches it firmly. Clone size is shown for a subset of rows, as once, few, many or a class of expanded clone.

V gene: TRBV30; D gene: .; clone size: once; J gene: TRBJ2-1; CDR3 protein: CAWSGGSYNEQFF; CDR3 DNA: TGTGCCTGGAGTGGAGGCTCCTACAATGAGCAGTTCTTC
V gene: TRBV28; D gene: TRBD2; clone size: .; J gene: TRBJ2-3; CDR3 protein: CASSTPPRGLARDTQYF; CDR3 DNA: TGTGCCAGCAGTACCCCCCCCCGCGGACTAGCGAGAGATACGCAGTATTTT
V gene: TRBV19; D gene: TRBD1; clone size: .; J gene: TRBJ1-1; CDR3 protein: CASSSPPGTGRGNTEAFF; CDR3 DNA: TGTGCCAGTAGTTCACCGCCCGGGACAGGAAGAGGCAACACTGAAGCTTTCTTT
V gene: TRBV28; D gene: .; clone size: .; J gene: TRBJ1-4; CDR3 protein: CASSGWRGSNEKLFF; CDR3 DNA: TGTGCCAGCAGTGGATGGCGGGGATCTAATGAAAAACTGTTTTTT
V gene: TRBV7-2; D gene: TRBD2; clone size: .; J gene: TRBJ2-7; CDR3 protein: CASSLKLAGEIDEQYF; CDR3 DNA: TGTGCCAGCAGCTTAAAACTAGCGGGAGAAATCGACGAGCAGTACTTC
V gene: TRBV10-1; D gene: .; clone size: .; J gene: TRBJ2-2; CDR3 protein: CASSDPRGGAGELFF; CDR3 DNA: TGCGCCAGCAGTGACCCACGAGGGGGGGCAGGGGAGCTGTTTTTT
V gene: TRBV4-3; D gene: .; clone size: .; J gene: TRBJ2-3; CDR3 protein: CASSQDRYTQYF; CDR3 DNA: TGCGCCAGCAGCCAAGATCGTTATACGCAGTATTTT
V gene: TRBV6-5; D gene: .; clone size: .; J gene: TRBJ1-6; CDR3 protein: CASQPGQSDSPLHF; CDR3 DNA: TGTGCCAGCCAACCGGGACAAAGTGACTCACCCCTCCACTTT
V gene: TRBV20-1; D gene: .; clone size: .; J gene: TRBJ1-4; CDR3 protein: CSVTSEKLFF; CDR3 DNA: TGCAGTGTTACATCTGAAAAACTGTTTTTT
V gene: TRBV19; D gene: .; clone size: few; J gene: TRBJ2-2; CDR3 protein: CATSLGSGSTGELFF; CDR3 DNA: TGTGCCACGTCGCTGGGGTCGGGGTCCACCGGGGAGCTGTTTTTT
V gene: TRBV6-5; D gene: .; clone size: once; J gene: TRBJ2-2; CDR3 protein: CASSYSRVGTGELFF; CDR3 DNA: TGTGCCAGCAGTTATTCGAGGGTGGGCACCGGGGAGCTGTTTTTT
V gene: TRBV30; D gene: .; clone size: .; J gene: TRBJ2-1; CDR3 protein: CAWSVLGSQGGEQFF; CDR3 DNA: TGTGCCTGGAGTGTACTTGGGTCCCAGGGGGGTGAGCAGTTCTTC
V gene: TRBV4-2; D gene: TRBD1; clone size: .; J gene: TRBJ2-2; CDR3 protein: CASSQKSQGVTGELFF; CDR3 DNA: TGTGCCAGCAGCCAAAAGAGCCAGGGGGTAACCGGGGAGCTGTTTTTT
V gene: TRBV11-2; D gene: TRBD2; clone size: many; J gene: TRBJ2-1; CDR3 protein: CASSFLAGANPSYNEQFF; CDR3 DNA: TGTGCCAGCAGCTTCTTAGCGGGAGCTAATCCCTCCTACAATGAGCAGTTCTTC
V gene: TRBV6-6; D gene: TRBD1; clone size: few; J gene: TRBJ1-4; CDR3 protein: CASSPPDRGQFEKLFF; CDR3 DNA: TGTGCCAGCAGCCCCCCGGACAGGGGGCAATTTGAAAAACTGTTTTTT
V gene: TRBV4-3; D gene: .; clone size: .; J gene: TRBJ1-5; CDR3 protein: CASSQDTRQRNQPQHF; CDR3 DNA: TGCGCCAGCAGCCAAGACACAAGACAGAGAAATCAGCCCCAGCATTTT
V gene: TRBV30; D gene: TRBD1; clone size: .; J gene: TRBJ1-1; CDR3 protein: CAGFRDSATEAFF; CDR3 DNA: TGTGCCGGCTTCCGGGACAGCGCTACTGAAGCTTTCTTT
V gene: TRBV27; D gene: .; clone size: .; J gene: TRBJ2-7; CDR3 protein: CASSLGGPYEQYF; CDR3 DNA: TGTGCCAGCAGTTTGGGGGGGCCTTACGAGCAGTACTTC
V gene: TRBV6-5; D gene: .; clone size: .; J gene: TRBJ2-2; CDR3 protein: CASLILPGRTGELFF; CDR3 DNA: TGTGCCAGCTTAATCCTCCCAGGGCGCACCGGGGAGCTGTTTTTT
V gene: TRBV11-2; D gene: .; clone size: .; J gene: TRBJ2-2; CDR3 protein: CASSLDTNTGELFF; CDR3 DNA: TGTGCCAGCAGCTTAGATACGAACACCGGGGAGCTGTTTTTT
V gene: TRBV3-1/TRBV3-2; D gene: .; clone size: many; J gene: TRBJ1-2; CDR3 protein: CASSQGSTNYGYTF; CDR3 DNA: TGTGCCAGCAGCCAAGGGAGTACCAACTATGGCTACACCTTC
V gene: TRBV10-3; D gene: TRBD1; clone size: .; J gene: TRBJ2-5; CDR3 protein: CAIRVGQGQETQYF; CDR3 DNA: TGTGCCATCAGGGTCGGACAGGGGCAAGAGACCCAGTACTTC
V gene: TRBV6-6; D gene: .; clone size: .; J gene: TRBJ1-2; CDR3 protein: CASSSGDYGYTF; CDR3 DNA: TGTGCCAGCAGTTCGGGGGATTATGGCTACACCTTC